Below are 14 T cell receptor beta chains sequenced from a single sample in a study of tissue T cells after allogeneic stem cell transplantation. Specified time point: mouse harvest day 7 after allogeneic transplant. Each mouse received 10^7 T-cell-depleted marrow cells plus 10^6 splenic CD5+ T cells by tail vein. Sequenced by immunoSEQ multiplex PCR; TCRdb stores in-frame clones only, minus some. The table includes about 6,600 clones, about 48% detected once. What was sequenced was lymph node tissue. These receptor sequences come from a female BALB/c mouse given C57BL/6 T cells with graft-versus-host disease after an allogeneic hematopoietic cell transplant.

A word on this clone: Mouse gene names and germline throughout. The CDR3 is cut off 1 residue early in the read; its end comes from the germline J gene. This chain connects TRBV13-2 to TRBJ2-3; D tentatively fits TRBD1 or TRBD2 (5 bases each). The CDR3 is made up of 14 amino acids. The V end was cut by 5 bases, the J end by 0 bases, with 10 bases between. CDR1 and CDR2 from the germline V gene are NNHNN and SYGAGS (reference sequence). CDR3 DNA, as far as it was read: TGTGCCAGCGGCGCGGGGCCTAGTGCAGAAACGCTGTAT. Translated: CASGAGPSAETLY. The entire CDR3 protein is CASGAGPSAETLYF.

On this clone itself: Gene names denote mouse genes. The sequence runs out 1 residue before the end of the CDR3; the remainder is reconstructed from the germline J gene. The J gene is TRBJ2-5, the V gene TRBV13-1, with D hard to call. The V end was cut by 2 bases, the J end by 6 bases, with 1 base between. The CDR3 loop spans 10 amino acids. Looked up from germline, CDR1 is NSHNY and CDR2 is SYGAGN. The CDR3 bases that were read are TGTGCCAGCAGTGAGGACACCCAGTAC. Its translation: CASSEDTQY. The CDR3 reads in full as CASSEDTQYF.

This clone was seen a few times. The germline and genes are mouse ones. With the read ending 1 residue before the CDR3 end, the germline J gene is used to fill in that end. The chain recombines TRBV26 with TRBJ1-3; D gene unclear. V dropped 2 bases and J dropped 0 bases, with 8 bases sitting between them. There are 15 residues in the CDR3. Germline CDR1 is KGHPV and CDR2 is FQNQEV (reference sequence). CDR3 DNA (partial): TGTGCCAGCAGTCTGGGAGCCTTTTCTGGAAATACGCTCTAT. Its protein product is CASSLGAFSGNTLY. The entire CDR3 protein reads CASSLGAFSGNTLYF.

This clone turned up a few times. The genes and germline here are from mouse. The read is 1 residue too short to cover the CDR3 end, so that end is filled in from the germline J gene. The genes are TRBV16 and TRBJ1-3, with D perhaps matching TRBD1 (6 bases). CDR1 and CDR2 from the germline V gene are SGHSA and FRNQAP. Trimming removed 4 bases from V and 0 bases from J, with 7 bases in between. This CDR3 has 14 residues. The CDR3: CASSWTDSGNTLYF. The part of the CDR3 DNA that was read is TGTGCAAGCAGCTGGACAGATTCTGGAAATACGCTCTAT.

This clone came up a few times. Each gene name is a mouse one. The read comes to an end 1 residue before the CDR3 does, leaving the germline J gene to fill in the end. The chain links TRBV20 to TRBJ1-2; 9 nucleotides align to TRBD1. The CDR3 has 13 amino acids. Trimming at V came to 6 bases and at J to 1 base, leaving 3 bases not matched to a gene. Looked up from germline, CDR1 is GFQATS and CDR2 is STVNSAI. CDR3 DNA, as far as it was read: TGTGGTGCCCGGGACAGGGTAAACTCCGACTACACC. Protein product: CGARDRVNSDYT. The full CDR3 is CGARDRVNSDYTF. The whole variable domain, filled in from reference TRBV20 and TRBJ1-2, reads GALVYQYPRRTICKSGTSMRMECQAVGFQATSVAWYRQSPQKTFELIALSTVNSAIKYEQNFTQEKFPISHPNLSFSSMTVLNAYLEDRGLYLCGARDRVNSDYTFGSGTRLLVI.

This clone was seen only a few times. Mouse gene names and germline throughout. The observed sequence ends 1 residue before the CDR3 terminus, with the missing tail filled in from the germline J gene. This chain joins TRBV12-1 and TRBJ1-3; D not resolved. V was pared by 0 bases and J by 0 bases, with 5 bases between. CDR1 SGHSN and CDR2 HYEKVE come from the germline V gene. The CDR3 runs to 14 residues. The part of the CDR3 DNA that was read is TGTGCCAGCTCTCTCGGGGATTCTGGAAATACGCTCTAT. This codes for CASSLGDSGNTLY. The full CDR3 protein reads CASSLGDSGNTLYF.

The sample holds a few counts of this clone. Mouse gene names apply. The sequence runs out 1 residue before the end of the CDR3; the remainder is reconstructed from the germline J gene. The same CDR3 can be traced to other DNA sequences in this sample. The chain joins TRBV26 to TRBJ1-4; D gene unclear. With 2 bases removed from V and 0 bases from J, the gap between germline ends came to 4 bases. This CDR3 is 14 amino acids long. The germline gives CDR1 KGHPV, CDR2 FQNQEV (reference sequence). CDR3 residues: CASSLQFSNERLFF. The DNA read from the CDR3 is TGTGCCAGCAGTCTGCAATTTTCCAACGAAAGATTATTT.

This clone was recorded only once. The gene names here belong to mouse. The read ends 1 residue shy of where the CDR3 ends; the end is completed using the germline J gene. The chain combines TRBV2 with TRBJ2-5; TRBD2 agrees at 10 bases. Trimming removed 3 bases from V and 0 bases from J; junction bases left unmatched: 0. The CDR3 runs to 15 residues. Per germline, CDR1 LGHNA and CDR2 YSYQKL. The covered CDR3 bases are TGTGCCAGCAGCCAGGACTGGGGGAACCAAGACACCCAGTAC. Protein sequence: CASSQDWGNQDTQY. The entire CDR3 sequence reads CASSQDWGNQDTQYF.

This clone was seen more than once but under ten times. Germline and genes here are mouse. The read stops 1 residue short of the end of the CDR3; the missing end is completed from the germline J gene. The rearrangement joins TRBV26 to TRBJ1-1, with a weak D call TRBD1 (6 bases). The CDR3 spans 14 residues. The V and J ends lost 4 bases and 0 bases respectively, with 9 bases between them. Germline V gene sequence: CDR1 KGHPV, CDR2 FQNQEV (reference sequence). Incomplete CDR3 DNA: TGTGCCAGCAGTCCGGGACACGCAAACACAGAAGTCTTC. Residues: CASSPGHANTEVF. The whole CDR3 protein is CASSPGHANTEVFF.

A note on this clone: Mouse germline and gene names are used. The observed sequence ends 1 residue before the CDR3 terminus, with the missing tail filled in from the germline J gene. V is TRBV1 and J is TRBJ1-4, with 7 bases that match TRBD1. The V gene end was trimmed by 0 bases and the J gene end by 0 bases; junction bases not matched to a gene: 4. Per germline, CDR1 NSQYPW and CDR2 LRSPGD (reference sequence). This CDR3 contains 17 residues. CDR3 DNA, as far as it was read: TGCACCTGCAGTGCAGATCGGCAGGGGGTTTCCAACGAAAGATTATTT. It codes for CTCSADRQGVSNERLF. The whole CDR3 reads CTCSADRQGVSNERLFF.

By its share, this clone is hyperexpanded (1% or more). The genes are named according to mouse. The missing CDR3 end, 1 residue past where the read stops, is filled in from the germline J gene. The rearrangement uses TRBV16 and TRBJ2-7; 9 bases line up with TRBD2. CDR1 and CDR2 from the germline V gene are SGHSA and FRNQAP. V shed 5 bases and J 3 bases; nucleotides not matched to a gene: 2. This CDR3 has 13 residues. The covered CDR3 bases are TGTGCAAGCAGCGCGACTGGGGGCTATGAACAGTAC. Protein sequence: CASSATGGYEQY. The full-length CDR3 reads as CASSATGGYEQYF.

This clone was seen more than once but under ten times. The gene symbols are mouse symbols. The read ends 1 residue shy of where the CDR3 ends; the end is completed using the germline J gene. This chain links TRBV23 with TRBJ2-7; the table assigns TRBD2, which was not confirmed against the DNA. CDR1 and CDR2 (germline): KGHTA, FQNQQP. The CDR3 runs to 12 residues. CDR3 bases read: TGCTCCAGCAGGGACTGGGGGGATGAACAGTAC. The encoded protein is CSSRDWGDEQY. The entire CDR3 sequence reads CSSRDWGDEQYF.

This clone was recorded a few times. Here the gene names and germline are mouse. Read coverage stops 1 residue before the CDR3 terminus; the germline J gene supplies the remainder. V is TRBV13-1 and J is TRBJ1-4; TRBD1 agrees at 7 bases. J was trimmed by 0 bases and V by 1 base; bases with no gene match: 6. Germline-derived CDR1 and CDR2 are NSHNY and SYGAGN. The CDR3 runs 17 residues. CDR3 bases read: TGTGCCAGCAGTGATCCCCAGGGGGGATTTTCCAACGAAAGATTATTT. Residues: CASSDPQGGFSNERLF. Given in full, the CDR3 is CASSDPQGGFSNERLFF. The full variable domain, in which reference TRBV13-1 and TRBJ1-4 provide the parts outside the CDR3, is EAAVTQSPRNKVTVTGGNVTLSCRQTNSHNYMYWYRQDTGHGLRLIHYSYGAGNLRIGDVPDGYKATRTTQEDFFLLLELASPSQTSLYFCASSDPQGGFSNERLFFGHGTKLSVL.

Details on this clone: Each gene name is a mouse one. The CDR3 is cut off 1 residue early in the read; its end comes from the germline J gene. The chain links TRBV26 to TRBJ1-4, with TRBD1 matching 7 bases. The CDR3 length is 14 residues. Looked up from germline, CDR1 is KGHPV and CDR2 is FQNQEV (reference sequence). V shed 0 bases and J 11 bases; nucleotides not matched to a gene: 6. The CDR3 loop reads CASSLSAGGMRLFF. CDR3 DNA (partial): TGTGCCAGCAGTCTGTCTGCAGGGGGAATGAGATTATTT.